The 3 T cell receptor beta chains in this list originate from one sample, sequenced in a study of beta chain features in type 1 diabetes (dated by TCRdb to the late 2010s). The library was built by means of the immunoSEQ multiplex PCR assay. The entire isolated RNA was reverse transcribed using the High Capacity cDNA Reverse Transcription Kit, and thus expressed TCRB transcripts were sequenced. TCRdb retrieved this table from immuneACCESS and kept in-frame rearrangements only. Not all clones are present; in checked studies, unresolved V genes account for under half, and no reason is known for the remainder. Counted in this sample were 500,000 to 850,000 clones; roughly 13% of them appeared once. The top ten clones comprise 0.03% to 0.045% of the sample. Here is what the overall study found, with its caveats: Type 1 diabetes patients showed a moderate but significant shortening of TCRB CDR3 length in all four CD4+ subsets.

Which antigens these TCRs recognize remains unknown. Source material: naive CD4+ T cells from blood. The cell subset or site label of this sample denotes: true naive CD4+ T cells. These receptors all come from a man aged 18-30 years with type 1 diabetes.

This clone was counted only a few times. The chain employs TRBV28 and TRBJ2-7; D call uncertain. V gave up 6 bases and J gave up 2 bases, with 14 bases separating them. CDR1 is MDHEN, CDR2 SYDVKM, per germline. The CDR3 length is 14 residues. CDR3 coding DNA: TGTGCCAGCAGGCCTGCGACGAGAACCTACGAGCAGTACTTC. Translating it yields CASRPATRTYEQYF.

V gene TRBV14 combines with J gene TRBJ2-3, with TRBD2 identical over 8 bases. This CDR3 region has 12 residues. Losses at the gene ends were 5 bases for V and 10 bases for J; bases not matched to a gene: 5. Germline lookup yields CDR1 SGHDN and CDR2 FVKESK. CDR3 sequence (DNA): TGTGCCAGCAGCACGACTAGCGATGCGCAGTATTTT. Translated: CASSTTSDAQYF.

The table lists this clone with a few counts. This chain uses TRBV28 with TRBJ1-2; D might be TRBD1 (5 bases). The V end lost 5 bases, the J end lost 1 base, and 11 bases lay between the germline ends. The CDR3 runs 14 residues. Germline V gene sequence: CDR1 MDHEN, CDR2 SYDVKM. CDR3 coding DNA: TGTGCCAGCAGTGGGGGAGGTAGTAACTATGGCTACACCTTC. This encodes CASSGGGSNYGYTF.